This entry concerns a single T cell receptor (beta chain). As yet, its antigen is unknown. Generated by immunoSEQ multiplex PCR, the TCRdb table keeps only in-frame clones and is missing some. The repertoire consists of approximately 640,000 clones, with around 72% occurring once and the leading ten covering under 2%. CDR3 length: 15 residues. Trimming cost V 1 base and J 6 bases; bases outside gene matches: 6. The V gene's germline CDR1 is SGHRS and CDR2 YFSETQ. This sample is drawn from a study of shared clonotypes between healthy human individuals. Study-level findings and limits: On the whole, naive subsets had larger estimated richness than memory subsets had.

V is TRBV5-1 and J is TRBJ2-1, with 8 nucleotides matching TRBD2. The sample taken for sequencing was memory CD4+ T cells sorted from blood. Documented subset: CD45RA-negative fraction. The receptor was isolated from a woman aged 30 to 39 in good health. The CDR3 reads CASSLTAAGGNEQFF. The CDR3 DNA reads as TGCGCCAGCAGCTTGACTGCCGCGGGGGGCAATGAGCAGTTCTTC.